This T cell receptor beta chain was obtained from a study of sequential checkpoint blockade in melanoma. Overall study: Randomization was 1:1 between first-line nivolumab→ipilimumab and ipilimumab→nivolumab. General observations from the study: Clinical benefit was about 30 times likelier when tumor T-cell fraction and clonality increased.

Repertoires were generated with immunoSEQ multiplex PCR, while TCRdb's copy carries only in-frame clones and drops some. This table holds 9,000 to 9,500 clones, roughly a quarter found once. Concerning this clone itself: Its antigen is currently unknown.

Treatment defined: randomized to nivolumab then ipilimumab (arm A) or the reverse (arm B). None of the patients previously received DNA-damaging chemotherapy. Trimming shortened V by 5 bases and J by 6 bases, and 11 bases separated the two germline ends. This CDR3 has 13 residues. Per the germline V gene, CDR1 is MNHGY and CDR2 is SAAAGT. The source is a human donor with melanoma. The sample was tumor tissue (inferred from file names), taken from a patient given nivolumab and ipilimumab in sequence. The rearrangement uses TRBV6-8 and TRBJ1-5; a possible D gene is TRBD1 (6 bases). The CDR3 spells CASSTTGSQPQHF. DNA of the CDR3: TGTGCCAGCAGTACCACAGGGTCTCAGCCCCAGCATTTT.